The sequence of this T cell receptor (beta chain) was determined in a study of blood T cell repertoires in COVID-19. Overall study context: Spain, Italy and the United States supplied samples that represented acute and convalescent COVID-19. The cDNA or gDNA used as material had been derived from T cells, B-cell-depleted T cells, or PBMCs.

As processed by the authors: Estimation of nucleated cell counts was performed using reference gene primer amplification. Repertoires were generated with immunoSEQ multiplex PCR, while TCRdb's copy carries only in-frame clones and drops some. V, J and clone size are those of that table, while D and trimming were read from the DNA. The data show tens of thousands of clones, around 89% seen once. With V trimmed by 0 bases and J by 9 bases, 8 bases remained unmatched. Per the germline V gene, CDR1 is SQVTM and CDR2 is ANQGSEA. CDR3 size: 15 residues. This TCR was sampled from a man younger than 40 with active or convalescent COVID-19. The chain links TRBV29-1 to TRBJ2-1, with 10 positions matching TRBD2. Sequenced: peripheral blood. The chain's CDR3 is CSVEDGGLAGAEQFF. The CDR3 nucleotides are TGCAGCGTTGAAGATGGAGGGCTAGCGGGAGCTGAGCAGTTCTTC.